One and the same sample provided the 11 T cell receptor beta chains below, sequenced in a study of a mutant IDH1 vaccine in newly diagnosed glioma (dated by TCRdb to the early 2020s). The time point label, read with the paper, signifies: week 35, safety follow-up. Each vaccine dose, consisting of 300 ug of a 20-mer mutant IDH1 peptide in Montanide, was administered subcutaneously with topical imiquimod. Antigens for these TCRs are unknown. The library was made by the immunoSEQ multiplex PCR assay. The source is immuneACCESS, and TCRdb retained only in-frame sequences with V and J called. Part of the clones is not carried over; for the studies checked, unresolved V genes explain less than half of this, and the remainder is unexplained. The table for this sample lists under 40,000 clones; around four fifths of them were counted only once. The ten largest clones take up roughly 3.1% of the sample. The material was PBMCs, obtained from a glioma patient whose treatment included an IDH1 peptide vaccine. Receptors originate from a man aged 35-49 years with glioma. Some clones in this sample may be carry-over from other donors' samples.

CDR3 in DNA: TGTGCCAGCAGTGACTCGCAAGGGGGCTCACCCCTCCACTTT. Translation: CASSDSQGGSPLHF. The chain uses TRBV6-4 and TRBJ1-6, with 7 bases that match TRBD1. This CDR3 has 14 amino acids. V lost 0 bases, J lost 10 bases, and 3 bases stayed unmatched. Germline loops: CDR1 MRHNA, CDR2 SNTAGT.

The rearrangement joins TRBV11-2 to TRBJ2-4, with 7 bases aligning to TRBD2. This CDR3 has 14 residues. Losses at the gene ends were 5 bases for V and 8 bases for J; bases not matched to a gene: 9. CDR1 is SGHAT and CDR2 is FQNNGV in the germline V gene. CDR3 amino acids: CASSATGGGDIQYF. The CDR3 DNA reads TGTGCCAGCAGCGCGACGGGGGGTGGGGACATTCAGTACTTC.

V usage is TRBV5-1 and J usage is TRBJ1-3; TRBD1 might be the D (6 bases). V gave up 3 bases and J gave up 4 bases, with 11 bases separating them. The CDR3 is made up of 14 amino acids. CDR1 is SGHRS and CDR2 is YFSETQ in the germline V gene. Here the CDR3 reads CASSSEGQGNTIYF. The DNA for the CDR3 is TGCGCCAGCAGCTCGGAAGGACAGGGAAACACCATATATTTT.

The chain couples TRBV6-6 to TRBJ1-2, with D perhaps TRBD1 (6 bases). The CDR3 extends over 15 amino acids. V lost 5 bases and J 0 bases, leaving 13 bases between the germline ends. The germline CDR1 and CDR2 sequences are MNHNY and SVGAGI (reference sequence). CDR3 coding DNA: TGTGCCAGCAGTACCCGGGACACAACTAACTATGGCTACACCTTC. Its protein is CASSTRDTTNYGYTF.

The chain links TRBV5-1 to TRBJ2-5; 14 nucleotides align to TRBD2. The CDR3 runs to 16 residues. The germline CDR1 and CDR2 sequences are SGHRS and YFSETQ. The junction had 2 bases not matched to a gene; V was cut back by 3 bases and J by 1 base. In nucleotides, the CDR3 is TGCGCCAGCAGCTCTGGACTAGCGGGGGGCCAAGAGACCCAGTACTTC. It translates to CASSSGLAGGQETQYF.

The chain couples TRBV7-2 to TRBJ1-3, with D unresolved. The V and J ends lost 1 base and 7 bases respectively, with 2 bases between them. CDR3 size: 11 residues. CDR1 SGHTA and CDR2 FQGNSA come from the germline V gene. CDR3 sequence: CASSLGNTIYF. The CDR3 bases are TGTGCCAGCAGCTTAGGGAACACCATATATTTT.

The rearrangement links TRBV6-1 to TRBJ2-3, with D perhaps being TRBD1 or TRBD2 (7 bases each). The germline V gene has CDR1 MNHNS and CDR2 SASEGT. The ends were cut back, 3 bases at V and 6 bases at J, with 10 bases in the middle. The CDR3 contains 13 residues. Written as DNA, the CDR3 is TGTGCCAGCAGTGACAGGGGGGGTGATACGCAGTATTTT. This translates into CASSDRGGDTQYF.

This clone has only one observation. In DNA form, the CDR3 reads TGTGCCAGCAGTGAAGAGACTGCGGGTAGCTATGGCTACACCTTC. Translated: CASSEETAGSYGYTF. The chain couples TRBV6-1 to TRBJ1-2; no definite D call. CDR1 is MNHNS, CDR2 SASEGT, per germline. Trimming pared 1 base from V and 4 bases from J, leaving 13 bases between. The CDR3 totals 15 residues.

This clone was observed a single time. The chain couples TRBV2 to TRBJ1-6, with D possibly being TRBD1 (6 bases). The CDR3 covers 16 residues. The germline gives CDR1 SNHLY, CDR2 FYNNEI. Trimming stripped 7 bases from V and 14 bases from J, with 27 bases between. This CDR3 reads CASTLESGGGILTLHF. The CDR3 DNA follows: TGTGCCAGCACCCTCGAGTCAGGAGGGGGAATTTTAACCCTCCACTTT.

The chain uses TRBV29-1 and TRBJ2-3; 7 positions match TRBD1. The length of the CDR3 is 15 residues. The V gene end was trimmed by 6 bases and the J gene end by 6 bases; junction bases not matched to a gene: 15. CDR1 and CDR2 (germline): SQVTM, ANQGSEA. CDR3: CSVARTGDMGDTQYF. In DNA, the CDR3 is TGCAGCGTCGCCCGGACAGGCGACATGGGGGATACGCAGTATTTT.

The chain's CDR3 is CASSVVDGAYNEQFF. The CDR3 nucleotides are TGTGCCAGCAGCGTAGTGGACGGCGCCTACAATGAGCAGTTCTTC. The chain is built from TRBV9 and TRBJ2-1, with D unresolved. Looked up from germline, CDR1 is SGDLS and CDR2 is YYNGEE. V lost 0 bases and J 2 bases, leaving 9 bases between the germline ends. The CDR3 is 15 amino acids. Full variable domain (outside the CDR3, taken from reference TRBV9 and TRBJ2-1): DSGVTQTPKHLITATGQRVTLRCSPRSGDLSVYWYQQSLDQGLQFLIQYYNGEERAKGNILERFSAQQFPDLHSELNLSSLELGDSALYFCASSVVDGAYNEQFFGPGTRLTVL.